This T cell receptor beta chain was documented in a study of neurological immune-mediated disorders. The cDNA was produced through 5'RACE with 10-nucleotide random UMIs. In TCRdb, the 5' RACE reads were re-called with MiXCR into one record per CDR3 protein. This table holds 55,000 to 65,000 distinct CDR3 sequences, about 10% found once. As for time point: longitudinal time-point 2. The unsorted libraries originated from 2 million PBMCs kept at -80 C. The CDR3 covers 13 residues. J was trimmed by 1 base and V by 8 bases; bases with no gene match: 4. From germline, CDR1 is SQVTM and CDR2 ANQGSEA. Many counts were recorded for this clonotype.

The sample comprised PBMCs. The chain combines TRBV29-1 with TRBJ2-1, with 8 bases lining up with TRBD2. The sequence came from a man aged 25 to 45 in good health. The CDR3 loop reads CSLTSGSYNEQFF. The CDR3 region has the DNA TGCAGCCTAACTAGCGGATCCTACAATGAGCAGTTCTTC.